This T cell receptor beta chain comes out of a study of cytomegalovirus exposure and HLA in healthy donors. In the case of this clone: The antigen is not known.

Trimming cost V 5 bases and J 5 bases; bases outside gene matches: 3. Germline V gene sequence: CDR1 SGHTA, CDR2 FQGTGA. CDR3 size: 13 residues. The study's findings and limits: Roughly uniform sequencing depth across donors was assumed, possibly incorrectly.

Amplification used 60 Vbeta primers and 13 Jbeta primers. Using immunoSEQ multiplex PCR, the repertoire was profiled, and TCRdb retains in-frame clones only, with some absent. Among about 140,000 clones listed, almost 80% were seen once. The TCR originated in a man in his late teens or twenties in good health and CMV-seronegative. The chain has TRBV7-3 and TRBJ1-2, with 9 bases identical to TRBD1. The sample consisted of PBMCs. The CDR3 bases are TGTGCCAGCAGCCATGGACAGGGGTATGGCTACACCTTC. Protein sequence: CASSHGQGYGYTF.